What follows are 30 T cell receptor beta chains derived from one specimen sequenced in a study of cytomegalovirus exposure and HLA in healthy donors. PCR was performed using 60 Vbeta and 13 Jbeta primers. Repertoires were generated with immunoSEQ multiplex PCR, while TCRdb's copy carries only in-frame clones and drops some. The table lists 95,000 to 150,000 clones, approximately 15% of them singletons, with 1.5% to 2% in the top ten. The sample taken for sequencing was PBMCs. The receptors were gathered from a woman under 30 in good health and CMV-seronegative.

The chain combines TRBV28 with TRBJ1-2, with TRBD1 as a possible D gene (6 bases). Trimming left V 8 bases short and J 2 bases short, with 9 bases between. CDR3 length: 12 amino acids. CDR1 MDHEN and CDR2 SYDVKM come from the germline V gene. The chain's CDR3 is CASLGQNYGYTF. For the CDR3, the DNA is TGTGCCAGCCTGGGACAAAACTATGGCTACACCTTC.

The CDR3 here is CASYRVGETQYF. The CDR3 nucleotides are TGTGCCAGTTACAGGGTCGGGGAGACCCAGTACTTC. The chain employs TRBV6-5 and TRBJ2-5, with D possibly TRBD1 on 6 matching bases. The CDR3 runs 12 residues. Germline loops: CDR1 MNHEY, CDR2 SVGAGI. Trimming removed 9 bases from V and 5 bases from J, with 13 bases in between.

The chain uses TRBV2 and TRBJ2-2; 10 bases fit TRBD2. Germline V gives CDR1 SNHLY, CDR2 FYNNEI. Unmatched junction bases numbered 3, after V lost 4 bases and J lost 1 base. This CDR3 contains 16 residues. DNA of the CDR3: TGTGCCAGCAGTGTAGCTAGCGGGGGGAACACCGGGGAGCTGTTTTTT. The encoded protein is CASSVASGGNTGELFF. The whole variable domain, filled in from reference TRBV2 and TRBJ2-2, reads EPEVTQTPSHQVTQMGQEVILRCVPISNHLYFYWYRQILGQKVEFLVSFYNNEISEKSEIFDDQFSVERPDGSNFTLKIRSTKLEDSAMYFCASSVASGGNTGELFFGEGSRLTVL.

This clone was seen only a few times. The rearrangement links TRBV5-4 to TRBJ2-2; D perhaps matches TRBD2 (5 bases). Germline lookup yields CDR1 SGHNT and CDR2 YYREEE (reference sequence). The CDR3 is made up of 14 amino acids. Trimming left V 5 bases short and J 6 bases short, with 14 bases between. This CDR3 is CASSLGLAPGELFF. The CDR3, as DNA: TGTGCCAGCAGTTTAGGACTGGCCCCCGGGGAGCTGTTTTTT.

The CDR3 DNA reads as TGCGCCAGCAGCCAAGACTACTCCTACGAGCAGTACTTC. Residues: CASSQDYSYEQYF. The chain is built from TRBV4-1 and TRBJ2-7; unclear D gene. Trimming took off 0 bases at V and 0 bases at J, with 3 bases between the two ends. The CDR3 extends over 13 amino acids. Germline V gives CDR1 MGHRA, CDR2 YSYEKL.

This clone has just a few counts. V usage is TRBV27 and J usage is TRBJ2-7; the D is unclear. The CDR3 length is 12 residues. Germline lookup yields CDR1 MNHEY and CDR2 SMNVEV (reference sequence). Trimming left V 6 bases short and J 0 bases short, with 6 bases between. CDR3 residues: CASSPSSYEQYF. DNA of the CDR3: TGTGCCAGCAGCCCCAGCTCCTACGAGCAGTACTTC.

This clone was picked up a small number of times. The chain employs TRBV28 and TRBJ2-7, with D tentatively TRBD2 (6 bases). CDR1 is MDHEN and CDR2 is SYDVKM in the germline V gene. Trimming stripped 5 bases from V and 4 bases from J, with 15 bases between. The CDR3 consists of 14 residues. The CDR3 spells CASSPPGDWYEQYF. For the CDR3, the DNA is TGTGCCAGCAGTCCCCCGGGGGATTGGTACGAGCAGTACTTC.

This chain uses TRBV19 with TRBJ2-4, with D possibly being TRBD1 (6 bases). CDR1 and CDR2 (germline): LNHDA, SQIVND (reference sequence). Between the trimmed V and J ends, which lost 4 bases and 0 bases, there was a span of 10 bases. This CDR3 has 15 amino acids. Here the CDR3 reads CASSRTALAKNIQYF. For the CDR3, the DNA is TGTGCCAGTAGTAGGACAGCTCTAGCCAAAAACATTCAGTACTTC.

The chain joins TRBV29-1 to TRBJ1-1; the D gene is possibly TRBD1 (6 bases). This CDR3 spans 12 amino acids. The V gene's germline CDR1 is SQVTM and CDR2 ANQGSEA. V lost 6 bases and J 4 bases, leaving 12 bases between the germline ends. The CDR3 bases are TGCAGCGTCGATACAGGGAGCACTGAAGCTTTCTTT. As protein: CSVDTGSTEAFF.

This clone was picked up a small number of times. The CDR3 loop is CASSVVGTSGYNEQFF. The DNA of the CDR3 is TGTGCCAGCAGTGTGGTCGGGACTAGCGGATACAATGAGCAGTTCTTC. The chain employs TRBV6-4 and TRBJ2-1; 11 bases line up with TRBD2. V gave up 4 bases and J gave up 4 bases; unmatched junction bases: 6. CDR3 length: 16 amino acids. Germline lookup yields CDR1 MRHNA and CDR2 SNTAGT.

The chain couples TRBV5-1 to TRBJ2-1; 7 bases fit TRBD1. Trimming took 3 bases from V and 6 from J; bases not matched to a gene: 12. Germline V gene sequence: CDR1 SGHRS, CDR2 YFSETQ. The CDR3 is 16 residues long. The CDR3 protein is CASSSNTGVIFNEQFF. CDR3 in DNA: TGCGCCAGCAGCTCCAATACAGGGGTGATCTTCAATGAGCAGTTCTTC.

The chain is built from TRBV7-2 and TRBJ2-3; 8 nucleotides match TRBD1. V lost 6 bases to trimming and J lost 2 bases; unmatched junction nucleotides: 7. Germline assignment: CDR1 SGHTA and CDR2 FQGNSA. The CDR3 is 15 residues long. The CDR3 region is CASRETGEVTDTQYF. Written as DNA, the CDR3 is TGTGCCAGCAGGGAGACAGGGGAAGTCACAGATACGCAGTATTTT. The full variable domain, its missing parts supplied by reference TRBV7-2 and TRBJ2-3, is GAGVSQSPSNKVTEKGKDVELRCDPISGHTALYWYRQSLGQGLEFLIYFQGNSAPDKSGLPSDRFSAERTGGSVSTLTIQRTQQEDSAVYLCASRETGEVTDTQYFGPGTRLTVL.

The V call is TRBV19, the J call TRBJ1-5; the D is unclear. Germline loops: CDR1 LNHDA, CDR2 SQIVND (reference sequence). This CDR3 is built from 13 residues. V dropped 6 bases and J dropped 11 bases, with 17 bases sitting between them. CDR3: CASRADFKGTQHF. The DNA of the CDR3 is TGTGCCAGTAGGGCGGACTTTAAGGGTACCCAGCATTTT.

This clone was seen a few times. The V call is TRBV7-2, the J call TRBJ2-5, with D perhaps matching TRBD2 (6 bases). CDR3 length: 14 amino acids. CDR1 and CDR2 from the germline V gene are SGHTA and FQGNSA. V shed 1 base and J shed 4 bases, with 10 bases lying between them. DNA of the CDR3: TGTGCCAGCAGCTTAGGGGGGACTGTAGAGACCCAGTACTTC. Its protein is CASSLGGTVETQYF.

This clone came up a few times. The rearrangement joins TRBV28 to TRBJ1-3; TRBD1 agrees at 9 bases. CDR1 MDHEN and CDR2 SYDVKM come from the germline V gene. Losses at the gene ends were 7 bases for V and 4 bases for J; bases not matched to a gene: 5. The CDR3 contains 14 residues. Written as DNA, the CDR3 is TGTGCCAGCATTCGAACAGGGGGCGGAAACACCATATATTTT. Its translation: CASIRTGGGNTIYF.

The rearrangement joins TRBV30 to TRBJ2-7; D gene unclear. V lost 3 bases and J lost 1, with 22 bases in between. The CDR3 consists of 17 residues. The germline V gene has CDR1 GTSNPN and CDR2 SVGIG (reference sequence). As DNA, the CDR3 is TGTGCCTGGAGAGAAACCCGTGGTTTGACTTTGTCCTACGAGCAGTACTTC. It translates to CAWRETRGLTLSYEQYF.

V and J are TRBV6-5 and TRBJ2-7; 8 bases map to TRBD2. CDR1 is MNHEY and CDR2 is SVGAGI in the germline V gene. V lost 7 bases to trimming and J lost 5 bases; unmatched junction nucleotides: 13. The CDR3 consists of 15 residues. The CDR3 nucleotides read TGTGCCAGCACCCCTGAGCGGGAGCTTATCCACGAGCAGTACTTC. Amino acids: CASTPERELIHEQYF.

This clone was seen a few times. The rearrangement links TRBV2 to TRBJ2-1; 7 nucleotides align to TRBD2. The CDR3 length is 16 residues. CDR1 and CDR2 (germline): SNHLY, FYNNEI. The V gene end was trimmed by 1 base and the J gene end by 7 bases; junction bases not matched to a gene: 10. The CDR3 sequence is CASSEGGSGYGNEQFF. The CDR3 DNA sequence: TGTGCCAGCAGTGAAGGCGGGAGTGGCTACGGGAATGAGCAGTTCTTC.

The chain couples TRBV9 to TRBJ1-6; possible D gene TRBD1, 6 bases. This CDR3 is 16 amino acids long. Germline values: CDR1 SGDLS, CDR2 YYNGEE. The V end lost 4 bases, the J end lost 9 bases, and 20 bases lay between the germline ends. CDR3 in amino acids: CASSLHPNRETSPLHF. CDR3 coding DNA: TGTGCCAGCAGCCTCCACCCAAACAGGGAAACTTCACCCCTCCACTTT.

The CDR3 DNA reads as TGCAGCGTTGAAGATACGTTCAGTCCCTTCCGCTCGAAGGCGGCCCAGTACTTC. Its translation: CSVEDTFSPFRSKAAQYF. V is TRBV29-1 and J is TRBJ2-5; D is ambiguous. The CDR3 runs to 18 residues. Germline assignment: CDR1 SQVTM and CDR2 ANQGSEA. Trimming removed 0 bases from V and 9 bases from J, with 29 bases in between.

This chain connects TRBV5-5 to TRBJ2-6; 12 bases fit TRBD1. Germline V gives CDR1 SGHKS, CDR2 YYEKEE (reference sequence). The CDR3 consists of 17 residues. Trimming took 4 bases from V and 4 from J; bases not matched to a gene: 6. The CDR3: CASSGGTGGSGANVLTF. As DNA, the CDR3 is TGTGCCAGCAGCGGGGGGACAGGGGGCTCCGGGGCCAACGTCCTGACTTTC. Variable domain in full (rest from reference TRBV5-5 and TRBJ2-6): DAGVTQSPTHLIKTRGQQVTLRCSPISGHKSVSWYQQVLGQGPQFIFQYYEKEERGRGNFPDRFSARQFPNYSSELNVNALLLGDSALYLCASSGGTGGSGANVLTFGAGSRLTVL.

In regard to this clone: The junction differs from germline at one of its ends, possibly a read error. The rearrangement links TRBV2 to TRBJ2-1; possibly TRBD2 for D (5 bases). CDR3 length: 16 residues. Germline CDR1 is SNHLY and CDR2 is FYNNEI. This CDR3 is CASSAGKYDSYNERFF. The DNA of the CDR3 is TGTGCCAGCAGCGCCGGGAAATATGACTCCTACAATGAGCGGTTCTTC.

This clone was seen a handful of times. The chain uses TRBV28 and TRBJ2-5; 9 nucleotides agree with TRBD2. The V and J ends lost 6 bases and 6 bases, in that order; junction bases with no gene match: 11. The length of the CDR3 is 15 residues. In germline, CDR1 is MDHEN, CDR2 SYDVKM. The CDR3 bases are TGTGCCAGCAGCTTGTCCCTAGCGGGATCAAAGACCCAGTACTTC. Translating gives CASSLSLAGSKTQYF.

This clone was seen more than once but under ten times. The gene calls are TRBV2 and TRBJ2-4; D remains ambiguous. Germline-derived CDR1 and CDR2 are SNHLY and FYNNEI. The CDR3 sequence is 13 residues long. V gave up 1 base and J gave up 3 bases, with 4 bases separating them. CDR3 residues: CASSEDFKNIQYF. The DNA for the CDR3 is TGTGCCAGCAGTGAAGACTTCAAAAACATTCAGTACTTC.

This clone has only a few counts. J is TRBJ1-1 and V is TRBV5-1; D is perhaps TRBD1 (6 bases). V lost 1 base and J 1 base, leaving 17 bases between the germline ends. The CDR3 spans 17 residues. The germline CDR1 and CDR2 sequences are SGHRS and YFSETQ. CDR3 in DNA: TGCGCCAGCAGCTTGTTTGCGGGGGCCGCAGGGAACACTGAAGCTTTCTTT. Amino acids: CASSLFAGAAGNTEAFF.

The chain carries TRBV10-1 and TRBJ2-1; TRBD1 matches at 8 bases. Losses at the gene ends were 3 bases for V and 14 bases for J; bases not matched to a gene: 3. Germline CDR1 WNHNN, CDR2 SYGVQD (reference sequence). The CDR3 covers 11 residues. Here the CDR3 reads CASSDGQGKFF. The CDR3 region has the DNA TGCGCCAGCAGTGATGGACAGGGAAAGTTCTTC.

The CDR3 protein is CASSYVGGYTEAFF. Written as DNA, the CDR3 is TGTGCCAGCAGTTATGTGGGGGGTTACACTGAAGCTTTCTTT. The V gene is TRBV27, the J gene TRBJ1-1; a possible D gene is TRBD1 (5 bases). CDR1 is MNHEY and CDR2 is SMNVEV in the germline V gene (reference sequence). The length of the CDR3 is 14 residues. V lost 4 bases, J lost 3 bases, and 12 bases lay in between.

V usage is TRBV7-2 and J usage is TRBJ2-3; TRBD2 matches at 8 bases. CDR1 is SGHTA, CDR2 FQGNSA, per germline. This CDR3 spans 16 amino acids. V lost 5 bases, J lost 2 bases, and 9 bases stayed unmatched. CDR3 coding DNA: TGTGCCAGCAGCCCCCTCGGGACTAGAGCCACAGATACGCAGTATTTT. Its protein product is CASSPLGTRATDTQYF.

This clone was observed a handful of times. J is TRBJ1-4 and V is TRBV9, with 9 nucleotides matching TRBD1. This CDR3 has 16 residues. V lost 1 base, J lost 8 bases, and 9 bases stayed unmatched. Germline V lookup: CDR1 SGDLS, CDR2 YYNGEE. The CDR3 coding sequence is TGTGCCAGCAGCGTAACACCGGGACAGGGAGGGGAAAAACTGTTTTTT. Protein: CASSVTPGQGGEKLFF.

This clone was counted only a few times. The genes are TRBV19 and TRBJ1-1, with D perhaps matching TRBD1 (5 bases). V was trimmed by 10 bases and J by 0 bases, leaving 15 bases between them. This CDR3 is built from 14 residues. Germline-derived CDR1 and CDR2 are LNHDA and SQIVND (reference sequence). The CDR3 DNA reads TGTGCCACCACGTACGGGGGTATGAACACTGAAGCTTTCTTT. This encodes CATTYGGMNTEAFF.